These 32 T cell receptor beta chains came from one sample sequenced in a study of T cells in Graves' hyperthyroidism and ophthalmopathy. The source material, RNA transcripts, was used to amplify TCR beta CDR3 regions. The TCR CDR3 first-round RT-PCR relied on the HTBI primer set. TCRdb re-called the multiplex PCR reads with MiXCR, one entry per CDR3 protein. The sample holds about 840,000 distinct CDR3 sequences, roughly 37% seen once. Sequencing input: blood. These receptors all come from a man between 18 and 35 years old with Graves' hyperthyroidism.

J is TRBJ1-1 and V is TRBV14; D not resolved. With 0 bases removed from V and 8 bases from J, the gap between germline ends came to 7 bases. Germline V gene data show CDR1 as SGHDN and CDR2 as FVKESK. This CDR3 has 12 residues. The CDR3 here is CASSQDVREAFF. DNA of the CDR3: TGTGCCAGCAGCCAAGACGTACGAGAAGCTTTCTTT.

The chain joins TRBV29-1 to TRBJ2-1; D gene ambiguous. Germline CDR1 and CDR2: SQVTM and ANQGSEA. This CDR3 region has 15 residues. Trimming shortened V by 1 base and J by 0 bases, and 10 bases separated the two germline ends. The CDR3 is CSVEGLISSYNEQFF. The CDR3 nucleotides read TGCAGCGTTGAAGGCTTAATTAGCTCCTACAATGAGCAGTTCTTC.

The genes are TRBV6-5 and TRBJ1-2, with 12 bases identical to TRBD1. CDR1 is MNHEY, CDR2 SVGAGI, per germline. CDR3 length: 15 residues. The junction had 3 bases not matched to a gene; V was cut back by 0 bases and J by 7 bases. The CDR3 coding sequence is TGTGCCAGCAGTTACTCGGGACAGGGGGCGGGTGGCTACACCTTC. Amino acids: CASSYSGQGAGGYTF.

In its sample, this clonotype was seen a few times. This sequence joins TRBV20-1 and TRBJ1-1; 8 nucleotides line up with TRBD1. Germline V gene data show CDR1 as DFQATT and CDR2 as SNEGSKA (reference sequence). The CDR3 sequence is 12 residues long. Written as DNA, the CDR3 is TGCAGCACGACAGGGGCCTACACTGAAGCTTTCTTT. As protein: CSTTGAYTEAFF.

V and J are TRBV25-1 and TRBJ1-1; D is possibly TRBD1 (5 bases). The CDR3 extends over 16 amino acids. The V end was cut by 6 bases, the J end by 5 bases, with 22 bases between. Germline-derived CDR1 and CDR2 are MGHDK and SYGVNS. The DNA of the CDR3 is TGTGCCAGCAGGTGGGGCGTGACGGGACTTCTTACTGAAGCTTTCTTT. Amino acid sequence: CASRWGVTGLLTEAFF.

The chain carries TRBV12-5 and TRBJ1-1; no clear D gene. Per the germline V gene, CDR1 is LGHNT and CDR2 is FRNRAP. The ends were cut back, 7 bases at V and 0 bases at J, with 9 bases in the middle. The CDR3 sequence is 13 residues long. Written as DNA, the CDR3 is TGTGCTAGTGACAGCTTCTTGAACACTGAAGCTTTCTTT. Its translation: CASDSFLNTEAFF.

With regard to this clonotype: This may be a read error, as it is one base from a much larger clone. This rearrangement joins TRBV20-1 to TRBJ1-5; maybe TRBD1 (6 bases). CDR3 size: 15 residues. Between the trimmed V and J ends, which lost 3 bases and 12 bases, there was a span of 24 bases. The germline gives CDR1 DFQATT, CDR2 SNEGSKA (reference sequence). The CDR3 protein is CSARRQVSTIELQHF. For the CDR3, the DNA is TGCAGTGCTAGGAGACAGGTTTCGACGATAGAGCTCCAGCATTTT.

This clonotype was counted a few times. V usage is TRBV20-1 and J usage is TRBJ1-5; D unresolved. Germline assignment: CDR1 DFQATT and CDR2 SNEGSKA (reference sequence). V lost 6 bases to trimming and J lost 3 bases, with 21 bases between them. CDR3 size: 16 residues. CDR3 in DNA: TGCAGTGCCCTAGGGTCGGGCAGTTATTACAATCAGCCCCAGCATTTT. This codes for CSALGSGSYYNQPQHF.

This sequence joins TRBV5-5 and TRBJ2-5; 8 nucleotides align to TRBD2. V dropped 4 bases and J dropped 5; count of bases not matched to a gene: 13. Germline loops: CDR1 SGHKS, CDR2 YYEKEE (reference sequence). CDR3 length: 16 residues. CDR3 nucleotide sequence: TGTGCCAGCAGCCCCCTCCGGGGTAGCGGGGCGGAGACCCAGTACTTC. It yields the protein CASSPLRGSGAETQYF.

This clonotype was detected ten times or more. This chain links TRBV19 with TRBJ1-3, with D uncertain. V was cut by 3 bases and J by 0 bases, with 9 bases left in between. Germline V lookup: CDR1 LNHDA, CDR2 SQIVND (reference sequence). The length of the CDR3 is 15 residues. For the CDR3, the DNA is TGTGCCAGTAGTATCTGGCGGTCCTCTGGAAACACCATATATTTT. It is translated as CASSIWRSSGNTIYF.

CDR3 in amino acids: CASSTLTRSGANVLTF. The CDR3 DNA reads TGTGCCAGTAGTACACTGACCCGGTCTGGGGCCAACGTCCTGACTTTC. The chain links TRBV19 to TRBJ2-6; D is ambiguous. The germline V gene encodes CDR1 LNHDA and CDR2 SQIVND (reference sequence). The V end lost 4 bases, the J end lost 1 base, and 11 bases lay between the germline ends. The CDR3 runs to 16 residues.

The genes are TRBV12-3 or TRBV12-4 and TRBJ2-7; D is ambiguous. The CDR3 runs 13 residues. The germline V and J ends were trimmed by 1 base and 7 bases, with 11 bases remaining between them. CDR3 protein: CASSLGQVWEQYF. The CDR3 coding sequence is TGTGCCAGCAGTTTAGGGCAGGTGTGGGAGCAGTACTTC.

V is TRBV7-6 and J is TRBJ2-7, with D possibly being TRBD2 (5 bases). Germline lookup yields CDR1 SGHVS and CDR2 FNYEAQ. The CDR3 is 11 residues long. V lost 11 bases and J lost 2, with 10 bases in between. CDR3 bases: TGTGCCCGTAGCGATGCCTACGAGCAGTACTTC. Translated: CARSDAYEQYF.

The rearrangement joins TRBV29-1 to TRBJ2-5; 11 bases align to TRBD2. Per germline, CDR1 SQVTM and CDR2 ANQGSEA. The CDR3 runs to 15 residues. The trim removed 1 base at V and 5 bases at J, leaving 6 bases unmatched. CDR3 sequence reads: CSVEGSSGRTETQYF. The CDR3, as DNA: TGCAGCGTTGAAGGGTCTAGCGGGAGGACGGAGACCCAGTACTTC.

The CDR3 bases are TGTGCCAGCATAGATCTTGACTATGGCTACACCTTC. As protein: CASIDLDYGYTF. The chain has TRBV2 and TRBJ1-2, with D hard to call. Trimming removed 7 bases at V and 3 bases at J, with 9 bases between. The germline V gene encodes CDR1 SNHLY and CDR2 FYNNEI. The CDR3 sequence is 12 residues long.

V gene TRBV7-8 combines with J gene TRBJ1-1; 8 positions agree with TRBD1. The CDR3 is 17 residues long. Germline V CDR1 and CDR2: SGHVS, FQNEAQ. V gave up 3 bases and J gave up 1 base; unmatched junction bases: 10. CDR3 coding DNA: TGTGCCAGCAGCTTGGGTATGACAGGGGCGAGGAACACTGAAGCTTTCTTT. This gives the protein CASSLGMTGARNTEAFF.

This chain joins TRBV20-1 and TRBJ1-2, with D perhaps matching TRBD1 (6 bases). This CDR3 has 15 residues. In germline, CDR1 is DFQATT, CDR2 SNEGSKA (reference sequence). Deletions cut 2 bases from V and 4 bases from J, with 17 bases between. CDR3 in amino acids: CSARSPPDSLYGYTF. The DNA for the CDR3 is TGCAGTGCTAGATCCCCCCCGGACAGTCTCTATGGCTACACCTTC.

This clonotype was recorded many times. The chain has TRBV5-4 and TRBJ1-6; no firm D call. Trimming pared 10 bases from V and 11 bases from J, leaving 19 bases between. Germline CDR1 and CDR2: SGHNT and YYREEE (reference sequence). This CDR3 comprises 13 residues. The CDR3 region is CAGGAVGEPPLHF. CDR3 coding DNA: TGTGCCGGCGGAGCGGTTGGGGAGCCACCCCTCCACTTT.

This clonotype was seen a few times. V usage is TRBV19 and J usage is TRBJ1-1; D uncertain. The ends were cut back, 6 bases at V and 8 bases at J, with 10 bases in the middle. There are 11 residues in the CDR3. CDR1 LNHDA and CDR2 SQIVND come from the germline V gene (reference sequence). The CDR3 region is CASRLALEAFF. As DNA, the CDR3 is TGTGCCAGTAGACTGGCCCTCGAAGCTTTCTTT.

The chain carries TRBV20-1 and TRBJ2-5; D uncertain. Germline-derived CDR1 and CDR2 are DFQATT and SNEGSKA (reference sequence). V was trimmed by 3 bases and J by 5 bases, leaving 13 bases between them. The CDR3 length is 13 residues. The CDR3: CSASRLVQETQYF. The DNA of the CDR3 is TGCAGTGCTAGTCGCCTAGTCCAGGAGACCCAGTACTTC.

The CDR3 loop reads CSVQTSGSFEQYF. DNA for the CDR3: TGCAGCGTCCAGACTAGCGGGAGTTTCGAGCAGTACTTC. The chain recombines TRBV29-1 with TRBJ2-7; TRBD2 agrees at 12 bases. CDR1 and CDR2 from the germline V gene are SQVTM and ANQGSEA. This CDR3 comprises 13 residues. The trim removed 6 bases at V and 6 bases at J, leaving 6 bases unmatched.

This clonotype was detected once. The chain couples TRBV25-1 to TRBJ1-1, with no clear D. CDR1 is MGHDK, CDR2 SYGVNS, per germline. V dropped 8 bases and J dropped 2 bases, with 15 bases sitting between them. The CDR3 has 14 residues. For the CDR3, the DNA is TGTGCCAGCGTTGAAGCAAGCAGAAACACTGAAGCTTTCTTT. It specifies CASVEASRNTEAFF.

This clonotype was detected ten times or more. The V and J genes are TRBV7-3 and TRBJ1-1, with TRBD1 matching 7 bases. After removal of 4 bases from V and 4 bases from J, the junction contained 6 bases not matched to a gene. The CDR3 runs to 14 residues. CDR1 and CDR2 from the germline V gene are SGHTA and FQGTGA. CDR3 sequence (DNA): TGTGCCAGCAGCTCAACCGGGACAGCCACTGAAGCTTTCTTT. Translation: CASSSTGTATEAFF.

This clonotype was counted ten times or more. This chain's CDR3 is CASSLEAGSGELFF. The CDR3 nucleotides are TGTGCCAGCAGCTTAGAGGCAGGTTCCGGGGAGCTGTTTTTT. The chain uses TRBV7-6 and TRBJ2-2; D remains ambiguous. CDR1 and CDR2 from the germline V gene are SGHVS and FNYEAQ. V gave up 1 base and J gave up 6 bases, with 9 bases separating them. The CDR3 loop spans 14 amino acids.

The chain carries TRBV5-1 and TRBJ2-7, with 8 bases fitting TRBD1. Germline CDR1 is SGHRS and CDR2 is YFSETQ. V lost 5 bases to trimming and J lost 5 bases; unmatched junction nucleotides: 6. The CDR3 is 13 amino acids. The CDR3 region is CASRSGQGDEQYF. The CDR3 DNA follows: TGCGCCAGCAGGTCCGGACAGGGCGACGAGCAGTACTTC.

In its sample, this clonotype was seen many times. The V and J genes are TRBV29-1 and TRBJ2-2, with D unclear. The CDR3 is 14 amino acids. V was pared by 3 bases and J by 4 bases, with 12 bases between. CDR1 and CDR2 (germline): SQVTM, ANQGSEA. For the CDR3, the DNA is TGCAGCGTTGAGGGCCCAACGGGCACCGGGGAGCTGTTTTTT. It specifies CSVEGPTGTGELFF.

The rearrangement joins TRBV5-1 to TRBJ1-2; D unresolved. This CDR3 region has 15 residues. The germline V gene has CDR1 SGHRS and CDR2 YFSETQ. V lost 4 bases and J lost 4, with 17 bases in between. CDR3 residues: CASSGKVEGGYGYTF. For the CDR3, the DNA is TGCGCCAGCAGCGGAAAAGTAGAGGGCGGCTATGGCTACACCTTC. The complete variable domain, with remaining parts taken from reference TRBV5-1 and TRBJ1-2, reads KAGVTQTPRYLIKTRGQQVTLSCSPISGHRSVSWYQQTPGQGLQFLFEYFSETQRNKGNFPGRFSGRQFSNSRSEMNVSTLELGDSALYLCASSGKVEGGYGYTFGSGTRLTVV.

J is TRBJ2-5 and V is TRBV5-1, with TRBD2 identical over 9 bases. V lost 2 bases, J lost 6 bases, and 8 bases stayed unmatched. Germline CDR1 is SGHRS and CDR2 is YFSETQ. The CDR3 totals 15 residues. CDR3 residues: CASSFRAGGPKTQYF. The DNA of the CDR3 is TGCGCCAGCAGCTTCAGGGCGGGAGGGCCCAAGACCCAGTACTTC.

The chain recombines TRBV11-1 with TRBJ1-2; D possibly corresponds to TRBD1 (5 bases). The CDR3 has 11 amino acids. Trimming shortened V by 11 bases and J by 4 bases, and 11 bases separated the two germline ends. CDR1 SGHAT and CDR2 FQDESV come from the germline V gene (reference sequence). CDR3 nucleotides: TGTGCCGACCGCGGGGGCTATGGCTACACCTTC. Protein sequence: CADRGGYGYTF.

Comment on this clonotype: A much more abundant neighbour one base away suggests this may be a read error. The chain recombines TRBV20-1 with TRBJ2-5; D is possibly TRBD2 (6 bases). The V gene lost 4 bases and the J gene lost 5 bases, with 17 bases spanning the gap. This CDR3 is built from 14 residues. Germline CDR1 is DFQATT and CDR2 is SNEGSKA (reference sequence). CDR3 amino acids: CSANPARGRETQYF. CDR3 DNA: TGCAGTGCTAACCCCGCGCGAGGGAGGGAGACCCAGTACTTC.

Ten or more counts support this clonotype. The DNA of the CDR3 is TGTGCCAGCACGAGGGAAGGTAATCAGCCCCAGCATTTT. Protein product: CASTREGNQPQHF. The chain links TRBV6-1 to TRBJ1-5; D uncertain. Germline lookup yields CDR1 MNHNS and CDR2 SASEGT. V was clipped by 7 bases and J by 4 bases, with 11 bases between them. The CDR3 runs to 13 residues.

V is TRBV12-3 or TRBV12-4 and J is TRBJ1-5; D is undetermined. CDR3 length: 12 residues. With 3 bases removed from V and 5 bases from J, the gap between germline ends came to 5 bases. This CDR3 is CASSFLDQPQHF. The CDR3 nucleotides are TGTGCCAGCAGTTTTTTAGATCAGCCCCAGCATTTT.